This entry lists 21 T cell receptor beta chains sequenced from one sample in a study of T-cell memory formation after mild COVID-19. TCRdb fed the 5' RACE reads into MiXCR, producing one record per CDR3 protein. The table has around 340,000 distinct CDR3 sequences, roughly 13% seen once. The sample comprised PBMCs or a T cell subset sorted from them (not recorded which). The receptors shown here come from a man between 18 and 29 years old who had mild COVID-19 (a few samples of this study predate the infection). Cell type and time point are not known.

This clonotype came up a few times. The chain has TRBV29-1 and TRBJ1-1, with no clear D. Looked up from germline, CDR1 is SQVTM and CDR2 is ANQGSEA. V dropped 6 bases and J dropped 5 bases, with 13 bases sitting between them. This CDR3 spans 12 amino acids. The chain's CDR3 is CSVCTWGTEAFF. Written as DNA, the CDR3 is TGCAGCGTCTGCACCTGGGGAACTGAAGCTTTCTTT. Full variable domain (rest looked up from reference TRBV29-1 and TRBJ1-1): SAVISQKPSRDICQRGTSLTIQCQVDSQVTMMFWYRQQPGQSLTLIATANQGSEATYESGFVIDKFPISRPNLTFSTLTVSNMSPEDSSIYLCSVCTWGTEAFFGQGTRLTVV.

The rearrangement uses TRBV20-1 and TRBJ2-1; D gene unclear. The germline V gene has CDR1 DFQATT and CDR2 SNEGSKA (reference sequence). There are 10 residues in the CDR3. V was cut by 4 bases and J by 6 bases, with 4 bases left in between. The CDR3 protein is CSATSNEQFF. In DNA, the CDR3 is TGCAGTGCTACGAGCAATGAGCAGTTCTTC.

The V gene is TRBV7-2, the J gene TRBJ2-7; D is undetermined. Germline lookup yields CDR1 SGHTA and CDR2 FQGNSA. The CDR3 runs 14 residues. The germline V and J ends were trimmed by 4 bases and 1 base, with 11 bases remaining between them. CDR3 DNA: TGTGCCAGCAGCTCCGAAAGGATTTCCTACGAGCAGTACTTC. It translates to CASSSERISYEQYF.

This sequence joins TRBV11-2 and TRBJ2-3, with 7 positions matching TRBD1. Germline-derived CDR1 and CDR2 are SGHAT and FQNNGV. The CDR3 is 15 residues long. J was trimmed by 4 bases and V by 5 bases; bases with no gene match: 9. The DNA for the CDR3 is TGTGCCAGCAGCACCCGACAGGGTTCCCCAGATACGCAGTATTTT. This codes for CASSTRQGSPDTQYF.

This clonotype was seen more than once but under ten times. The chain carries TRBV5-1 and TRBJ2-5; D gene uncertain. The CDR3 is made up of 13 amino acids. Germline V gene sequence: CDR1 SGHRS, CDR2 YFSETQ. Trimming stripped 0 bases from V and 3 bases from J, with 6 bases between. CDR3 residues: CASSLGSKETQYF. The CDR3 nucleotides read TGCGCCAGCAGCTTGGGCAGTAAAGAGACCCAGTACTTC.

At least ten counts were recorded for this clonotype. The CDR3 region has the DNA TGTGCCAGCAGCCAAGACCCACAGTTCACAGATACGCAGTATTTT. Translation: CASSQDPQFTDTQYF. The chain joins TRBV4-2 to TRBJ2-3; D is uncertain. The germline V and J ends were trimmed by 0 bases and 2 bases, with 9 bases remaining between them. Germline values: CDR1 LGHNA, CDR2 YNFKEQ. The CDR3 runs to 15 residues.

The rearrangement joins TRBV20-1 to TRBJ1-5; a possible D gene is TRBD1 (5 bases). Germline V lookup: CDR1 DFQATT, CDR2 SNEGSKA (reference sequence). The CDR3 totals 15 residues. Trimming removed 4 bases at V and 0 bases at J, with 13 bases between. CDR3 sequence reads: CSAKPGSYSNQPQHF. The CDR3 DNA reads as TGCAGTGCTAAGCCAGGGAGCTATAGCAATCAGCCCCAGCATTTT.

This chain connects TRBV29-1 to TRBJ2-3; maybe TRBD1 (7 bases). This CDR3 has 16 residues. V lost 3 bases and J lost 0, with 16 bases in between. Looked up from germline, CDR1 is SQVTM and CDR2 is ANQGSEA. The CDR3 sequence is CSVDGGQLPSTDTQYF. In nucleotides, the CDR3 is TGCAGCGTTGACGGGGGACAGCTCCCTAGCACAGATACGCAGTATTTT.

In its sample, this clonotype was seen a few times. The chain couples TRBV20-1 to TRBJ2-7; 7 bases agree with TRBD2. V gave up 2 bases and J gave up 3 bases; unmatched junction bases: 7. CDR1 is DFQATT, CDR2 SNEGSKA, per germline (reference sequence). The CDR3 sequence is 14 residues long. The CDR3 region has the DNA TGCAGTGCTAGAATGGCGGAGCGGGACTACGAGCAGTACGTC. Translating it yields CSARMAERDYEQYV.

The table lists this clonotype with a few counts. The chain uses TRBV4-2 and TRBJ2-5, with D hard to call. The germline V and J ends were trimmed by 0 bases and 1 base, with 9 bases remaining between them. Germline values: CDR1 LGHNA, CDR2 YNFKEQ. This CDR3 has 15 residues. The CDR3 nucleotides read TGTGCCAGCAGCCAAGAGGAAGCCCTCCAAGAGACCCAGTACTTC. It encodes CASSQEEALQETQYF.

This clonotype appeared a few times. V and J are TRBV5-6 and TRBJ2-2, with D perhaps TRBD1 (5 bases). Germline values: CDR1 SGHDT, CDR2 YYEEEE. The CDR3 is made up of 16 amino acids. V dropped 4 bases and J dropped 3 bases, with 16 bases sitting between them. DNA for the CDR3: TGTGCCAGCAGCCCTCTAGGGGCGGTTGACACCGGGGAGCTGTTTTTT. It translates to CASSPLGAVDTGELFF.

The chain is built from TRBV7-9 and TRBJ2-7, with D possibly being TRBD2 (5 bases). The CDR3 sequence is 13 residues long. Trimming removed 6 bases from V and 3 bases from J, with 12 bases in between. CDR1 and CDR2 (germline): SEHNR, FQNEAQ (reference sequence). The DNA of the CDR3 is TGTGCCAGCAGTGGACTTACGGACTACGAGCAGTACTTC. Protein sequence: CASSGLTDYEQYF.

This clonotype occurred a few times. This chain uses TRBV12-3 or TRBV12-4 with TRBJ2-5; D gene uncertain. The CDR3 has 13 residues. V gave up 1 base and J gave up 5 bases, with 8 bases separating them. In DNA form, the CDR3 reads TGTGCCAGCAGTTTAGACACCCGGGAGACCCAGTACTTC. It codes for CASSLDTRETQYF.

The chain has TRBV9 and TRBJ2-7; 9 bases map to TRBD1. The germline CDR1 and CDR2 sequences are SGDLS and YYNGEE. The J segment lost 5 bases and the V segment lost 4 bases, leaving 10 bases of the junction unmatched. CDR3 length equals 15 residues. The DNA of the CDR3 is TGTGCCAGCAGCCCCGATGGGACAGGGTTGAACGAGCAGTACTTC. Translation gives CASSPDGTGLNEQYF.

This chain joins TRBV7-8 and TRBJ2-1; D gene unclear. Germline V gene lookup returns CDR1 SGHVS and CDR2 FQNEAQ. Trimming took off 4 bases at V and 4 bases at J, with 20 bases between the two ends. There are 17 residues in the CDR3. The chain's CDR3 is CASSYRTTGVRYNEQFF. CDR3 DNA sequence: TGTGCCAGCAGCTACCGGACGACTGGGGTAAGGTACAATGAGCAGTTCTTC.

This clonotype occurred a few times. The genes are TRBV4-2 and TRBJ2-3; 14 bases fit TRBD2. V was pared by 2 bases and J by 6 bases, with 4 bases of the junction left unmatched. Germline V gene data show CDR1 as LGHNA and CDR2 as YNFKEQ. The CDR3 is 16 residues long. The CDR3 nucleotides read TGTGCCAGCAGCCAACAGACTAGCGGGGGGGCGGATACGCAGTATTTT. It encodes CASSQQTSGGADTQYF.

This clonotype was picked up many times. This chain links TRBV12-3 or TRBV12-4 with TRBJ1-5, with 8 bases that match TRBD1. The V gene end was trimmed by 7 bases and the J gene end by 3 bases; junction bases not matched to a gene: 5. The CDR3 is 14 amino acids. The CDR3 DNA follows: TGTGCCAGCAATCGACAGGGGCCCAATCAGCCCCAGCATTTT. Translation gives CASNRQGPNQPQHF.

There are a few counts of this clonotype. The rearrangement uses TRBV2 and TRBJ2-3; 9 bases map to TRBD2. Germline V lookup: CDR1 SNHLY, CDR2 FYNNEI. This CDR3 has 16 amino acids. V dropped 3 bases and J dropped 5; count of bases not matched to a gene: 9. The CDR3 reads CASSEGASGAVDTQYF. Written as DNA, the CDR3 is TGTGCCAGCAGTGAGGGGGCTAGCGGGGCCGTAGATACGCAGTATTTT.

This clonotype was found many times. The chain is built from TRBV7-9 and TRBJ2-7; D remains unclear. The CDR3 loop spans 11 amino acids. Germline CDR1 SEHNR, CDR2 FQNEAQ (reference sequence). Trimming pared 4 bases from V and 6 bases from J, leaving 7 bases between. CDR3 amino acids: CASSSWGEQYV. The CDR3 DNA sequence: TGTGCCAGCAGCTCCTGGGGCGAGCAGTACGTC.

This clonotype was counted only a few times. This chain connects TRBV5-5 to TRBJ2-5, with TRBD2 as a possible D gene (6 bases). The V gene lost 1 base and the J gene lost 7 bases, with 17 bases spanning the gap. This CDR3 contains 15 residues. CDR1 SGHKS and CDR2 YYEKEE come from the germline V gene (reference sequence). CDR3 bases: TGTGCCAGCAGCTTGAGGCGGGATCCGCTTGGGACCCAGTACTTC. Protein: CASSLRRDPLGTQYF. The full variable domain, in which reference TRBV5-5 and TRBJ2-5 provide the parts outside the CDR3, is DAGVTQSPTHLIKTRGQQVTLRCSPISGHKSVSWYQQVLGQGPQFIFQYYEKEERGRGNFPDRFSARQFPNYSSELNVNALLLGDSALYLCASSLRRDPLGTQYFGPGTRLLVL.

This clonotype was picked up a small number of times. V is TRBV4-3 and J is TRBJ2-1; D remains ambiguous. V lost 0 bases and J lost 0, with 9 bases in between. CDR1 is LGHNA, CDR2 YSLEER, per germline. This CDR3 has 16 amino acids. The CDR3 DNA reads TGCGCCAGCAGCCAAGATTCGAGAAGCTCCTACAATGAGCAGTTCTTC. Translation: CASSQDSRSSYNEQFF.